Sequencing of this TCR beta chain was carried out in a study of OX40 agonist ivuxolimab in advanced cancers. About the study: Melanoma, hepatocellular carcinoma, head and neck or renal cell cancer occurred in dose-escalation patients. People who had prior anti-PD-1, anti-PD-L1 or anti-CTLA-4 therapy could take part, and roughly 40% had some.

Note on this clone: Its target is unknown.

Whole-study results and caveats: Expanded clones were, on average, more numerous among CD8+ T cells than CD4+. The study observed clonal expansion of CD4+ and CD8+ blood T cells by week 6 at 0.1 to 3.0 mg/kg.

Germline-derived CDR1 and CDR2 are SQVTM and ANQGSEA. The CDR3 extends over 13 amino acids. Sequencing used immunoSEQ multiplex PCR; TCRdb keeps in-frame clones, though not all of them. The data show roughly 60,000 clones, under 95% seen once. The chain links TRBV29-1 to TRBJ2-7; D ambiguous. The DNA end favors TRBJ2-5, so the J call may be wrong. Sample: CD4+ or CD8+ T cells sorted from blood, taken in a trial of the OX40 agonist ivuxolimab. This TCR was sampled from an adult with an advanced solid tumor such as melanoma, head and neck, liver or kidney cancer. The DNA of the CDR3 is TGCAGCGTTTCCTTTCCGCTTGGGGAGACCCAGTACTTC. This gives the protein CSVSFPLGETQYF.